The present entry profiles one TCR beta chain with its context. Its antigen is unknown. The data were taken from a study of monozygotic twins with inflammatory bowel disease. Study observations and caveats: Fewer shared clonotypes with others were found in IBD patients than in healthy twins, especially with disease activity. Different subtypes (of T cells) could not be told apart from one another.

There are 15 residues in the CDR3. The germline V gene encodes CDR1 KGHDR and CDR2 SFDVKD. TCRdb reworked the 5' RACE reads into one entry per CDR3 protein, no DNA. The data include more than 120,000 distinct CDR3 sequences; the top ten clones carry less than 2.5%. This receptor was obtained from a human donor with ulcerative colitis or Crohn's disease, or a healthy co-twin of an affected twin (not recorded which). Sequencing was carried out using blood. This chain joins TRBV24-1 and TRBJ2-7. This CDR3 is CATSDTTCRSYEQYF.